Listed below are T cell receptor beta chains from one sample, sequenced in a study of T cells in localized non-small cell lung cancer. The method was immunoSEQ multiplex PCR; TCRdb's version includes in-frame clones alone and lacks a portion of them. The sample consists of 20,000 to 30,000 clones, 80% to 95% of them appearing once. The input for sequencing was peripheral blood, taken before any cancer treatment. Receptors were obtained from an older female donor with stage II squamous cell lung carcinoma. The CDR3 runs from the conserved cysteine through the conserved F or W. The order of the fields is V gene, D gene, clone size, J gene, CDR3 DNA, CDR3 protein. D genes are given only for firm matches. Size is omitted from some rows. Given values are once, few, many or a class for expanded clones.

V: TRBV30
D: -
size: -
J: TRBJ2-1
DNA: TGTGCCTGGAGTGTAGACCGGGGCGCTGAGCAGTTCTTC
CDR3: CAWSVDRGAEQFF

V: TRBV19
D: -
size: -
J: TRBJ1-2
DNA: TGTGCCAGTGGGGACGGAACCAACTATGGCTACACCTTC
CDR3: CASGDGTNYGYTF

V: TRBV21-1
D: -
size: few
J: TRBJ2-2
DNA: TGTGCCAGCAGCAAGATAAACACCGGGGAGCTGTTTTTT
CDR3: CASSKINTGELFF

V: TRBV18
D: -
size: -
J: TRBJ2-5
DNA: TGTGCCAGCTCACCACAGGGACCACAAGAGACCCAGTACTTC
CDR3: CASSPQGPQETQYF

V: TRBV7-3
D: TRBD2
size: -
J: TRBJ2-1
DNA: TGTGCCAGCAGCCCATCCCGCGGGAGCAATGAGCAGTTCTTC
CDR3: CASSPSRGSNEQFF

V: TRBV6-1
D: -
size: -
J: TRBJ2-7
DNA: TGTGCCAGCAGTCCCAGGGGGGTCTACGAGCAGTACTTC
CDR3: CASSPRGVYEQYF

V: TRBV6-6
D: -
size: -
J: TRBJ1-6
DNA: TGTGCCAGCAGGCCGCGGAGGGGCAATTCACCCCTCCACTTT
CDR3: CASRPRRGNSPLHF

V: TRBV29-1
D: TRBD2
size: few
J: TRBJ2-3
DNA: TGCAGCGGTTCCGCTAGCGGGTCTAGCACAGATACGCAGTATTTT
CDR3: CSGSASGSSTDTQYF

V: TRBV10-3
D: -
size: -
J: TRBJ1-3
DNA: TGTGCCATCAGTGAGCACCCCGCCGGACTCTCTGGAAACACCATATATTTT
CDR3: CAISEHPAGLSGNTIYF

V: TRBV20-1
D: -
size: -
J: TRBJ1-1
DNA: TGCAGTGCTAGACTCCCTCCTGAAGCTTTCTTT
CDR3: CSARLPPEAFF

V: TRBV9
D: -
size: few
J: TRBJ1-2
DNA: TGTGCCAGCACAAAAGAGGTCGGGAGGAGCTCTAACTATGGCTACACCTTC
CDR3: CASTKEVGRSSNYGYTF

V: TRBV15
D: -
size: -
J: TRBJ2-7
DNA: TGTGCCACCAGCAGAGAGGCAGGGGGAGCGGGGGAGCAGTACTTC
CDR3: CATSREAGGAGEQYF

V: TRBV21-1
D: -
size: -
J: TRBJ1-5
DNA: TGTGCCAGCAGCAAAGATCGTTATATGGTCCTTGGAGGCAATCAGCCCCAGCATTTT
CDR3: CASSKDRYMVLGGNQPQHF

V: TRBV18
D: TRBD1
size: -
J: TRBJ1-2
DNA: TGTGCCAGCTCACCGGACAGGGCGTGGACTGGCTACACCTTC
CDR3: CASSPDRAWTGYTF

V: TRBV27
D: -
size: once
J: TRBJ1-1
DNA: TGTGCCAGCAGTTCCCCCTTGAACACTGAAGCTTTCTTT
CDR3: CASSSPLNTEAFF

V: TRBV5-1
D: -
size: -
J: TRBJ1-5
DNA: TGCGCCAGCAGCTTGAATAGCAGGGAGGATCAGCCCCAGCATTTT
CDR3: CASSLNSREDQPQHF

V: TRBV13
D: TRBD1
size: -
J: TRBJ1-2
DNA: TGTGCCAGCAGCCAACCGGGACAGGGGTATGGCTACACCTTC
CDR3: CASSQPGQGYGYTF

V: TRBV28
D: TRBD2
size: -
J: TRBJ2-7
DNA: TGTGCCAGCAGTTTATGGACTAGCGGGAGGGCCTCATACAACTACGAGCAGTACTTC
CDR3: CASSLWTSGRASYNYEQYF

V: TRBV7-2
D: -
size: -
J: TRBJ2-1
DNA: TGTGCCAGCAGCTCCACCCTTTACAATGAGCAGTTCTTC
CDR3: CASSSTLYNEQFF

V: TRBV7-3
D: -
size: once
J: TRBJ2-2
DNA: TGTGCCAGCAGCCCCGGGACTTTCACCGGGGAGCTGTTTTTT
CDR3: CASSPGTFTGELFF

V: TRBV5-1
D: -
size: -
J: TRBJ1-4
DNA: TGCGCCAGCAGCTTTTCTAAGAGTGAAAAACTGTTTTTT
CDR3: CASSFSKSEKLFF

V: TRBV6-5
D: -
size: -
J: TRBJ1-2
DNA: TGTGCCAGCAGTTACAGAGGGGGTGGCTACACCTTC
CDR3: CASSYRGGGYTF

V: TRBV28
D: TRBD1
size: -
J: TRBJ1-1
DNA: TGTGCCAGCAGTGACTGGGACAGGGACCTCACTGAAGCTTTCTTT
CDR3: CASSDWDRDLTEAFF

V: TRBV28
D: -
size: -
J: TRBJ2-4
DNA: TGTGCCAGCAGTTTGGGTGGGTCAACAAACATTCAGTACTTC
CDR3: CASSLGGSTNIQYF

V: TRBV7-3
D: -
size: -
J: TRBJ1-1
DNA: TGTGCCAGCAGCTTAAGGGGCCCTGAAGCTTTCTTT
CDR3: CASSLRGPEAFF

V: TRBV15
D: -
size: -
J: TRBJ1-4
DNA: TGTGCCACCAGCAGAGATGGCATAGAGCTGTTTTTT
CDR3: CATSRDGIELFF

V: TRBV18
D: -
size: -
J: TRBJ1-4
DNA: TGTGCCAGCTCACCCCCAACGGGCAGCGGGGAAAAACTGTTTTTT
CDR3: CASSPPTGSGEKLFF

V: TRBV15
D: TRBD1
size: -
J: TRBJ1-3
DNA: TGTGCCACCAGCAGACAGGGGGCTGCGGGAAACACCATATATTTT
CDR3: CATSRQGAAGNTIYF

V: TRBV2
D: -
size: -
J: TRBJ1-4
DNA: TGTGCCAGCAGTGCTACCGGACGGCTTAATGAAAAACTGTTTTTT
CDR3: CASSATGRLNEKLFF

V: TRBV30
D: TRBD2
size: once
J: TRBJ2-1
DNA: TGTGCCTGGGGCACCGGGACTAGCGGGAGACAGTTCTTC
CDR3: CAWGTGTSGRQFF

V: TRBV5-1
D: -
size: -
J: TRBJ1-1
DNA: TGCGCCAGCAGCTTGGGTCCGGCGAACACTGAAGCTTTCTTT
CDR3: CASSLGPANTEAFF

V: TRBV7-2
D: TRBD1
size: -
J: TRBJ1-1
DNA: TGTGCCAGCAGCTCGACAGGGGTGGGCACTGAAGCTTTCTTT
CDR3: CASSSTGVGTEAFF

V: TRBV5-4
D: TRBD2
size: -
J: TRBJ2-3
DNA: TGTGCCAGCAGCTTGGCAACTAGCGGGAGGGTTGCAGATACGCAGTATTTT
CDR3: CASSLATSGRVADTQYF

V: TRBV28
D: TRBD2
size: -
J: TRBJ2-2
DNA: TGTGCCAGCCGTCCCCGGGGGCTAGCGGGGGGGCGGAACGGGGAGCTGTTTTTT
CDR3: CASRPRGLAGGRNGELFF

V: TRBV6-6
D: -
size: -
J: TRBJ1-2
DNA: TGTGCCAGCGTACTTTCCGGGACGCAAGGCTACACCTTC
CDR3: CASVLSGTQGYTF

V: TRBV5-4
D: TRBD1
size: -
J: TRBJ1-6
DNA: TGTGCCAGCAGCTTCGGACAGGAGGCTTCACCCCTCCACTTT
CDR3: CASSFGQEASPLHF

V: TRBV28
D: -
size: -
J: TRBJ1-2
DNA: TGTGCCAGCAGACCCGGGACGGGGGTAGCTAACTATGGCTACACCTTC
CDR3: CASRPGTGVANYGYTF

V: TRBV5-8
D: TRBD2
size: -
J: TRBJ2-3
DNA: TGTGCCAGCAGTATCTTCCTCGCGGGGGGGGGCACAGATACGCAGTATTTT
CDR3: CASSIFLAGGGTDTQYF

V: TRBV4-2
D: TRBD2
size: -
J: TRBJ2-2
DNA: TGTGCCAGCAGCCAAGGACTAGCGGGCTTCGCCAACACCGGGGAGCTGTTTTTT
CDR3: CASSQGLAGFANTGELFF

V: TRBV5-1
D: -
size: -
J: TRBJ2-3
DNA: TGCGCCAGCAGCACAGACCTCACAGATACGCAGTATTTT
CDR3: CASSTDLTDTQYF

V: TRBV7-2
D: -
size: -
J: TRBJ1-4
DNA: TGTGCCAGCAGCCACAGGGAGGCTGGTGAAAAACTGTTTTTT
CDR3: CASSHREAGEKLFF

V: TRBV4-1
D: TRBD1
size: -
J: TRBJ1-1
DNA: TGCGCCAGCAGCCAATCGGGACAGGGGAACACTGAAGCTTTCTTT
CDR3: CASSQSGQGNTEAFF

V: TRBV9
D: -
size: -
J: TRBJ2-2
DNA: TGTGCCAGCAGCCCCAGGGGGGCTAATCCACCCGGGGAGCTGTTTTTT
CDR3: CASSPRGANPPGELFF

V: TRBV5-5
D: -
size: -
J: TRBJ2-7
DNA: TGTGCCAGCAGCGCCTCCCCCCAGGTTTTATACGAGCAGTACTTC
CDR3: CASSASPQVLYEQYF

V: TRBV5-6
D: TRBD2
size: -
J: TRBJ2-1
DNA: TGTGCCAGCAGCTTGTCGGAGGCGGGAGCAGTCGATGAGCAGTTCTTC
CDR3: CASSLSEAGAVDEQFF

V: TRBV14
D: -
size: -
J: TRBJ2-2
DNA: TGTGCCAGCAGCCAAGTTGGGGGCACGGACACCGGGGAGCTGTTTTTT
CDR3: CASSQVGGTDTGELFF

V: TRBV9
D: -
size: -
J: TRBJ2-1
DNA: TGTGCCAGCAGCGTAGAGAGTGGCAATGAGCAGTTCTTC
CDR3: CASSVESGNEQFF

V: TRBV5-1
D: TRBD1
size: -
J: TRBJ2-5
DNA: TGCGCCAGCAGCTTGGCGGGACAGGGGGGAGGCCAAGAGACCCAGTACTTC
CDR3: CASSLAGQGGGQETQYF

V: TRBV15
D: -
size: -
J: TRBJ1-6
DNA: TGTGCCACCAGCAGAGTGCGGCTGGGGTCGGACTCACCCCTCCACTTT
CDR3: CATSRVRLGSDSPLHF

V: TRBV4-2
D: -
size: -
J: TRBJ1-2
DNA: TGTGCCAGCAGCCAAGTTTTCGGAAAATCTGACTATGGCTACACCTTC
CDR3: CASSQVFGKSDYGYTF

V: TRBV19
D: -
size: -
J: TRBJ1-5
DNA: TGTGCCAGTAAAGGGCAGGGATGGGCGAGCAATCAGCCCCAGCATTTT
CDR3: CASKGQGWASNQPQHF